One T cell receptor beta chain is described in this entry. Its specificity is not known. This record belongs to a study of post-analysis software for immune sequencing data. General study points: Significantly decreased normalized Chao1 diversity was recorded for multiple sclerosis patients relative to controls. TRBV5-6, TRBV5-1 and TRBV20-1 belonged to a set of about 5 TRBV segments that were more frequent in patients than controls.

CDR1 and CDR2 (germline): MNHEY, SMNVEV (reference sequence). CDR3 size: 14 residues. Trimming left V 6 bases short and J 2 bases short, with 14 bases between. Included in the TCR beta cDNA libraries were unique molecular identifiers. T cells numbering about 0.85 to 11 million yielded about 500,000 cDNA molecules. TCRdb reprocessed the PCR reads with MiXCR, giving one entry per CDR3 protein. There are about 460,000 distinct CDR3 sequences in the sample; approximately 45% occur only once, and 9.5% to 13% lies in the top ten. This sequence was found in a girl aged 10 to 17 with multiple sclerosis. The rearrangement joins TRBV27 to TRBJ2-7; possible D gene TRBD2, 6 bases. The sequenced material came from blood. The CDR3 bases are TGTGCCAGCAGCCCTATTGGAGGGGCCTACGAGCAGTACTTC. Protein: CASSPIGGAYEQYF.